Here is one TCR beta chain with its context. Repertoires were generated with immunoSEQ multiplex PCR, while TCRdb's copy carries only in-frame clones and drops some. The table lists 150,000 to 200,000 clones, around 80% of them singletons. These data belong to a study of blood T cell repertoires in COVID-19. The CDR3 extends over 15 amino acids. Source material: peripheral blood. The TCR was taken from a woman aged 80 or over with acute or convalescent COVID-19. The chain uses TRBV12-2 and TRBJ2-1; no DNA check was done on the table's D call, TRBD1. TRBV12-2 is assigned pseudogene status. CDR3: CASRLREVGGNEQFF. The CDR3 nucleotides are TGTGCAAGTCGCTTAAGGGAAGTAGGGGGCAATGAGCAGTTCTTC.